This T cell receptor beta chain is from a study of T cell clones after liver transplantation. Study as a whole: Graft-donor-reactive sequences were compared with third-party-reactive TCRbeta sequences from pre-transplant mixed lymphocyte reactions.

Profiling relied on immunoSEQ multiplex PCR, and the TCRdb table lists in-frame clones only, not all of them. The sample yields about 80,000 clones, 65% to 85% seen once. Unmatched junction bases numbered 8, after V lost 5 bases and J lost 4 bases. The CDR3 has 15 amino acids. Looked up from germline, CDR1 is WNHNN and CDR2 is SYGVQD (reference sequence). The TCR comes from a human patient who received a liver transplant. Some T cells could come from the graft donor. The gene calls are TRBV10-1 and TRBJ2-7, with TRBD2 matching over 10 bases. This specimen consisted of CD4+ T cells from blood, obtained around 42 months after liver transplant. The CDR3 DNA reads as TGCGCCAGCAGTCTGAAAGCGGGAGGGTTATACGAGCAGTACTTC. It is translated as CASSLKAGGLYEQYF.